One sample yielded the 29 T cell receptor beta chains listed below, sequenced in a study of T cells after yellow fever vaccination. From the 5' RACE reads, TCRdb called clonotypes with MiXCR, one entry per CDR3 protein. In the table there are under 700,000 distinct CDR3 sequences, 17% of which are singletons. Sequences were derived from PBMCs, sampled more than 4 days after the first yellow fever vaccination. These receptor sequences come from a man younger than 35 who received the YFV17D yellow fever vaccine.

V and J are TRBV13 and TRBJ1-4, with D perhaps TRBD1 (5 bases). CDR1 and CDR2 from the germline V gene are PRHDT and FYEKMQ (reference sequence). This CDR3 spans 18 amino acids. Trimming pared 1 base from V and 0 bases from J, leaving 15 bases between. This chain's CDR3 is CASSLVAGTGATNEKLFF. The CDR3 nucleotides read TGTGCCAGCAGCTTAGTCGCGGGGACGGGAGCAACTAATGAAAAACTGTTTTTT.

This rearrangement joins TRBV7-9 to TRBJ2-2; 8 nucleotides match TRBD1. J was trimmed by 4 bases and V by 5 bases; bases with no gene match: 12. The CDR3 has 17 amino acids. Germline V gene lookup returns CDR1 SEHNR and CDR2 FQNEAQ (reference sequence). CDR3 nucleotide sequence: TGTGCCAGCAGCCTCACCCTTGACAGGGGTTTCACCGGGGAGCTGTTTTTT. Translating it yields CASSLTLDRGFTGELFF.

This clonotype was seen a handful of times. The chain couples TRBV28 to TRBJ1-5; D remains ambiguous. Looked up from germline, CDR1 is MDHEN and CDR2 is SYDVKM. V shed 4 bases and J shed 4 bases, with 11 bases lying between them. The CDR3 is made up of 14 amino acids. The CDR3 DNA reads TGTGCCAGCAGTTCGGGGAACCGGAATCAGCCCCAGCATTTT. Translation gives CASSSGNRNQPQHF.

This chain joins TRBV20-1 and TRBJ2-3, with 8 bases matching TRBD2. Germline assignment: CDR1 DFQATT and CDR2 SNEGSKA (reference sequence). The CDR3 sequence is 15 residues long. The V gene end was trimmed by 5 bases and the J gene end by 0 bases; junction bases not matched to a gene: 7. CDR3 in DNA: TGCAGTGCTGCCGAGCGGGGGCTTAGCACAGATACGCAGTATTTT. Translation: CSAAERGLSTDTQYF.

V usage is TRBV6-5 and J usage is TRBJ1-2; no clear D gene. This CDR3 has 12 residues. With 8 bases removed from V and 7 bases from J, the gap between germline ends came to 14 bases. The germline V gene has CDR1 MNHEY and CDR2 SVGAGI. The CDR3: CASGSPAFGYTF. CDR3 DNA sequence: TGTGCCAGCGGCTCCCCGGCGTTTGGCTACACCTTC.

V gene TRBV2 combines with J gene TRBJ1-2; 9 nucleotides line up with TRBD1. The CDR3 has 15 amino acids. Germline V gene sequence: CDR1 SNHLY, CDR2 FYNNEI. V lost 2 bases to trimming and J lost 6 bases; unmatched junction nucleotides: 7. As DNA, the CDR3 is TGTGCCAGCAGTGAATTAGGACAGGGGATTGATGGCTACACCTTC. Translated, it gives CASSELGQGIDGYTF.

In this sample, this clonotype turned up a few times. This chain uses TRBV20-1 with TRBJ2-1; TRBD2 matches 8 bases. Germline lookup yields CDR1 DFQATT and CDR2 SNEGSKA (reference sequence). This CDR3 has 14 amino acids. The V segment lost 5 bases and the J segment 0 bases; nucleotides outside the gene matches: 3. The CDR3 DNA follows: TGCAGTGCTGACGCGGGGGGCTCCTACAATGAGCAGTTCTTC. Translation: CSADAGGSYNEQFF.

V usage is TRBV7-9 and J usage is TRBJ2-5; 7 bases map to TRBD1. With V trimmed by 6 bases and J by 3 bases, 10 bases remained unmatched. The germline gives CDR1 SEHNR, CDR2 FQNEAQ (reference sequence). This CDR3 has 15 amino acids. The CDR3 DNA reads as TGTGCCAGCAGACCCCCGGACAGGTCGGAAGAGACCCAGTACTTC. This encodes CASRPPDRSEETQYF.

The V gene is TRBV20-1, the J gene TRBJ2-7, with D uncertain. The CDR3 spans 13 residues. Trimming took 1 base from V and 6 from J, leaving 13 bases between them. Germline CDR1 is DFQATT and CDR2 is SNEGSKA (reference sequence). The CDR3 protein is CSARAPQVGEQYF. The CDR3 DNA follows: TGCAGTGCTAGAGCCCCCCAGGTCGGCGAGCAGTACTTC.

The chain combines TRBV4-1 with TRBJ2-3; no definite D call. Germline V lookup: CDR1 MGHRA, CDR2 YSYEKL. The germline V and J ends were trimmed by 4 bases and 0 bases, with 11 bases remaining between them. This CDR3 spans 15 amino acids. CDR3 sequence reads: CASSRVDGSTDTQYF. In DNA, the CDR3 is TGCGCCAGCAGCCGGGTGGACGGTAGCACAGATACGCAGTATTTT.

This clonotype was detected many times. The chain uses TRBV7-2 and TRBJ2-1; 11 bases match TRBD1. The CDR3 totals 14 residues. The ends lost 5 bases at V and 15 bases at J; junction bases unmatched: 12. Germline V gene data show CDR1 as SGHTA and CDR2 as FQGNSA. In nucleotides, the CDR3 is TGTGCCAGCAGCGCCCGGACAGGGGGCCGGGAGGTGTTCTTC. Translating it yields CASSARTGGREVFF. Complete variable domain (other parts from reference TRBV7-2 and TRBJ2-1): GAGVSQSPSNKVTEKGKDVELRCDPISGHTALYWYRQSLGQGLEFLIYFQGNSAPDKSGLPSDRFSAERTGGSVSTLTIQRTQQEDSAVYLCASSARTGGREVFFGPGTRLTVL.

The rearrangement uses TRBV20-1 and TRBJ1-2; perhaps TRBD1 as D (5 bases). V was pared by 0 bases and J by 4 bases, with 15 bases between. Germline V gene sequence: CDR1 DFQATT, CDR2 SNEGSKA (reference sequence). The CDR3 contains 15 residues. CDR3 region: CSARDGRGRGYGYTF. The CDR3 DNA reads as TGCAGTGCTAGAGATGGGAGGGGACGCGGCTATGGCTACACCTTC.

This chain connects TRBV12-3 or TRBV12-4 to TRBJ2-2, with 12 bases that match TRBD1. The CDR3 is 14 amino acids. Trimming cost V 8 bases and J 6 bases; bases outside gene matches: 4. CDR3: CASLRDRGPGELFF. As DNA, the CDR3 is TGTGCCAGCCTAAGGGACAGGGGGCCCGGGGAGCTGTTTTTT.

The rearrangement links TRBV29-1 to TRBJ1-4; 7 bases map to TRBD1. The CDR3 runs 13 residues. From germline, CDR1 is SQVTM and CDR2 ANQGSEA. The V segment lost 6 bases and the J segment 2 bases; nucleotides outside the gene matches: 3. This CDR3 reads CSVTGTTNEKLFF. CDR3 sequence (DNA): TGCAGCGTGACAGGGACCACTAATGAAAAACTGTTTTTT. Looking up the rest from reference TRBV29-1 and TRBJ1-4 gives the full variable domain: SAVISQKPSRDICQRGTSLTIQCQVDSQVTMMFWYRQQPGQSLTLIATANQGSEATYESGFVIDKFPISRPNLTFSTLTVSNMSPEDSSIYLCSVTGTTNEKLFFGSGTQLSVL.

V usage is TRBV20-1 and J usage is TRBJ1-1, with D hard to call. Germline V gene lookup returns CDR1 DFQATT and CDR2 SNEGSKA (reference sequence). CDR3 length equals 12 residues. V lost 3 bases and J 7 bases, leaving 12 bases between the germline ends. The DNA of the CDR3 is TGCAGTGCTAGTCCCTTCGACGGTGAAGCTTTCTTT. Translating it yields CSASPFDGEAFF.

The gene calls are TRBV3-1 and TRBJ1-5, with D possibly being TRBD1 (6 bases). Trimming shortened V by 5 bases and J by 7 bases, and 15 bases separated the two germline ends. CDR3 length equals 14 residues. CDR1 and CDR2 from the germline V gene are LGHDT and YNNKEL (reference sequence). CDR3 loop: CASSFRGVGQPQHF. CDR3 nucleotides: TGTGCCAGCAGCTTCAGGGGAGTGGGACAGCCCCAGCATTTT. Filled out from reference TRBV3-1 and TRBJ1-5, the complete variable domain reads DTAVSQTPKYLVTQMGNDKSIKCEQNLGHDTMYWYKQDSKKFLKIMFSYNNKELIINETVPNRFSPKSPDKAHLNLHINSLELGDSAVYFCASSFRGVGQPQHFGDGTRLSIL.

The chain has TRBV28 and TRBJ2-5; TRBD2 might be the D (6 bases). V was shortened by 7 bases and J by 1 base, with 16 bases between the two germline ends. The germline V gene has CDR1 MDHEN and CDR2 SYDVKM. The CDR3 is 15 amino acids. This chain's CDR3 is CASIGGGRFQETQYF. The CDR3 DNA follows: TGTGCCAGCATCGGGGGAGGACGGTTCCAAGAGACCCAGTACTTC. Complete variable domain (other parts from reference TRBV28 and TRBJ2-5): DVKVTQSSRYLVKRTGEKVFLECVQDMDHENMFWYRQDPGLGLRLIYFSYDVKMKEKGDIPEGYSVSREKKERFSLILESASTNQTSMYLCASIGGGRFQETQYFGPGTRLLVL.

The chain joins TRBV6-2 or TRBV6-3 to TRBJ2-2; tentative D call: TRBD2 (5 bases). Trimming removed 1 base from V and 8 bases from J, with 5 bases in between. Germline V gene data show CDR1 as MNHEY and CDR2 as SVGEGT. CDR3 length: 12 residues. CDR3 coding DNA: TGTGCCAGCAGTTACTGGAGGGGGGAGCTGTTTTTT. This encodes CASSYWRGELFF.

At least ten counts were recorded for this clonotype. The V and J genes are TRBV6-5 and TRBJ2-7; possible D gene TRBD2, 7 bases. V was clipped by 0 bases and J by 2 bases, with 14 bases between them. The germline V gene has CDR1 MNHEY and CDR2 SVGAGI. CDR3 length: 16 amino acids. CDR3 nucleotide sequence: TGTGCCAGCAGTTACTCGGGGGGGCACGGAGCCTACGAGCAGTACGTC. Its translation: CASSYSGGHGAYEQYV.

The J gene is TRBJ2-3, the V gene TRBV25-1, with D uncertain. This CDR3 contains 15 residues. Trimming stripped 4 bases from V and 6 bases from J, with 17 bases between. Germline lookup yields CDR1 MGHDK and CDR2 SYGVNS. As DNA, the CDR3 is TGTGCCAGCAGTGCCCCGTGGGCTATCAGGGATACGCAGTATTTT. Translating gives CASSAPWAIRDTQYF.

The rearrangement links TRBV29-1 to TRBJ2-1; D is uncertain. Deletions cut 5 bases from V and 1 base from J, with 9 bases between. The length of the CDR3 is 13 residues. Germline lookup yields CDR1 SQVTM and CDR2 ANQGSEA. The CDR3 spells CSVYQVSYNEQFF. The CDR3 bases are TGCAGCGTTTACCAGGTTTCCTACAATGAGCAGTTCTTC.

This clonotype came up a few times. The V and J genes are TRBV19 and TRBJ1-1; TRBD1 agrees at 7 bases. The V and J ends lost 3 bases and 0 bases, in that order; junction bases with no gene match: 1. This CDR3 has 14 amino acids. Germline V gene data show CDR1 as LNHDA and CDR2 as SQIVND (reference sequence). The CDR3 DNA reads as TGTGCCAGTAGTATCCAGGGGGTGAACACTGAAGCTTTCTTT. Translation gives CASSIQGVNTEAFF.

This clonotype has a count of ten or more. V is TRBV7-9 and J is TRBJ2-7; D call uncertain. Germline values: CDR1 SEHNR, CDR2 FQNEAQ (reference sequence). This CDR3 is 12 amino acids long. V gave up 0 bases and J gave up 5 bases, with 5 bases separating them. The CDR3 here is CASSLASHEQYF. The CDR3 coding sequence is TGTGCCAGCAGCTTAGCTTCCCACGAGCAGTACTTC.

This clonotype turned up a few times. The chain couples TRBV3-1 to TRBJ2-3; TRBD1 is a possible D gene (6 bases). The CDR3 extends over 16 amino acids. V was clipped by 0 bases and J by 4 bases, with 14 bases between them. In germline, CDR1 is LGHDT, CDR2 YNNKEL (reference sequence). CDR3 bases: TGTGCCAGCAGCCAAGAGGTGGGGGCGTCGGCAGATACGCAGTATTTT. Its protein is CASSQEVGASADTQYF.

The chain uses TRBV7-9 and TRBJ2-2, with 7 bases that match TRBD1. Germline CDR1 and CDR2: SEHNR and FQNEAQ (reference sequence). Trimming removed 7 bases from V and 1 base from J; junction bases left unmatched: 6. The CDR3 extends over 15 amino acids. The CDR3 reads CASTEGGRNTGELFF. As DNA, the CDR3 is TGTGCCAGCACCGAAGGGGGCAGGAACACCGGGGAGCTGTTTTTT. Looking up the rest from reference TRBV7-9 and TRBJ2-2 gives the full variable domain: DTGVSQNPRHKITKRGQNVTFRCDPISEHNRLYWYRQTLGQGPEFLTYFQNEAQLEKSRLLSDRFSAERPKGSFSTLEIQRTEQGDSAMYLCASTEGGRNTGELFFGEGSRLTVL.

The chain recombines TRBV7-9 with TRBJ2-7; D tentatively reads TRBD1 or TRBD2 (5 bases each). V lost 7 bases, J lost 2 bases, and 18 bases lay in between. CDR3 length: 15 amino acids. Germline values: CDR1 SEHNR, CDR2 FQNEAQ (reference sequence). CDR3 nucleotide sequence: TGTGCCAGCACCCCTGTTGGGGGTGCTACCTACGAGCAGTACTTC. Translated, it gives CASTPVGGATYEQYF.

The V call is TRBV6-5, the J call TRBJ2-2; 7 nucleotides line up with TRBD1. This CDR3 is built from 18 residues. CDR1 is MNHEY, CDR2 SVGAGI, per germline. After removal of 2 bases from V and 0 bases from J, the junction contained 9 bases not matched to a gene. The CDR3 sequence: CASSYTTGTHANTGELFF. CDR3 bases: TGTGCCAGCAGTTACACGACAGGGACCCACGCGAACACCGGGGAGCTGTTTTTT.

This clonotype has a handful of counts. The genes are TRBV18 and TRBJ2-1; D remains ambiguous. Trimming left V 6 bases short and J 5 bases short, with 17 bases between. The CDR3 sequence is 15 residues long. The germline V gene has CDR1 KGHSH and CDR2 LQKENI. The CDR3 protein is CASSSPSVLNNEQFF. In nucleotides, the CDR3 is TGTGCCAGCTCCTCCCCGTCCGTTTTAAACAATGAGCAGTTCTTC.

This clonotype was counted between two and nine times. This chain links TRBV11-1 with TRBJ2-1; 10 bases agree with TRBD2. This CDR3 has 18 residues. Trimming cost V 5 bases and J 3 bases; bases outside gene matches: 13. From germline, CDR1 is SGHAT and CDR2 FQDESV (reference sequence). CDR3 DNA: TGTGCCAGCAGCACCCCTAGACTCACTAGCGGGGTCTACAATGAGCAGTTCTTC. Protein sequence: CASSTPRLTSGVYNEQFF. The full variable domain, completed using reference TRBV11-1 and TRBJ2-1, is EAEVAQSPRYKITEKSQAVAFWCDPISGHATLYWYRQILGQGPELLVQFQDESVVDDSQLPKDRFSAERLKGVDSTLKIQPAELGDSAMYLCASSTPRLTSGVYNEQFFGPGTRLTVL.